This T cell receptor beta chain was captured in a study of blood T cells in healthy people across ages. Background on the study: Roughly one uniquely barcoded beta molecule per two T cells was captured. Whole-study findings and limits: Versus aged donors, long-lived donors had higher diversity and more naive CD4+ cells. Roughly linear declines in TCR beta diversity per million T cells occurred with age.

Together with a sample-barcoded 5' primer, a J-beta primer mix was included in a second PCR lasting about 7 to 12 cycles. TCRdb independently ran MiXCR on the 5' RACE reads; one entry per CDR3 protein. The sample holds around 1.5 million distinct CDR3 sequences, roughly 59% seen once. The length of the CDR3 is 14 residues. The germline CDR1 and CDR2 sequences are SQVTM and ANQGSEA. A word on this clonotype: Antigen specificity is unknown. An end of the junction differs from the germline gene, which may be a read error.

This rearrangement joins TRBV29-1 to TRBJ2-2; the D is unclear. Sequencing was performed on blood. This receptor was obtained from a man aged 18 to 30 in good health. The CDR3 nucleotides are TGCAGTGTTGAGGACGGCTGGGGAACCGGGGAGCTGTTTTTT. Its translation is CSVEDGWGTGELFF.